Listed below are T cell receptor beta chains from one sample, sequenced in a study of early T cells in non-severe SARS-CoV-2 infection. TCRdb independently ran MiXCR on the 5' RACE reads; one entry per CDR3 protein. The table has about 49,000 distinct CDR3 sequences, around 12% seen once. Sequences were derived from whole blood, sampled at baseline. These receptors were collected from an adult who was a healthcare worker with PCR-confirmed SARS-CoV-2 infection or an uninfected control (not recorded which). Both conserved end residues are trimmed from each CDR3. Fields, in order: CDR3 protein, J gene, V gene.

cdr3_aa: ASSDPPPTYEQY
j_call: TRBJ2-7
v_call: TRBV12-3/TRBV12-4

cdr3_aa: ASSYSGSSYNEQF
j_call: TRBJ2-1
v_call: TRBV4-1

cdr3_aa: ASTPPLAGGPHNEQF
j_call: TRBJ2-1
v_call: TRBV6-2/TRBV6-3

cdr3_aa: SAEGLAGGLQETQY
j_call: TRBJ2-5
v_call: TRBV20-1

cdr3_aa: AQRGGKGANNSPLH
j_call: TRBJ1-6
v_call: TRBV21-1

cdr3_aa: ASSPQEGQGATNEKLF
j_call: TRBJ1-4
v_call: TRBV18

cdr3_aa: ASSQSPGRNSGNTIY
j_call: TRBJ1-3
v_call: TRBV6-6

cdr3_aa: ASSLDRGIPYEQY
j_call: TRBJ2-7
v_call: TRBV27

cdr3_aa: SARRAGVSEQY
j_call: TRBJ2-7
v_call: TRBV20-1

cdr3_aa: ASSIYTGVGANVLT
j_call: TRBJ2-6
v_call: TRBV19

cdr3_aa: ASSQEEGTNTEAF
j_call: TRBJ1-1
v_call: TRBV4-3

cdr3_aa: ASGPVERSQETQY
j_call: TRBJ2-5
v_call: TRBV3-1

cdr3_aa: ASSPTTAYEQY
j_call: TRBJ2-7
v_call: TRBV18